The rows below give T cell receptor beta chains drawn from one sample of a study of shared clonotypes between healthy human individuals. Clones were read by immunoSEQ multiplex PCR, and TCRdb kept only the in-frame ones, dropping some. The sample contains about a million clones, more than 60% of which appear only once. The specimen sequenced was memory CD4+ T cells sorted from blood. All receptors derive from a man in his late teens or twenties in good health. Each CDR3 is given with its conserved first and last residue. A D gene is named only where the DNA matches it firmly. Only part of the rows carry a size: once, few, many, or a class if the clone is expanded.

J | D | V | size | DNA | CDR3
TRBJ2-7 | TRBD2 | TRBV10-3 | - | TGTGCCATCAGTGGGACTAGCGGGGGCCATTTTAAGGCCTACGAGCAGTACTTC | CAISGTSGGHFKAYEQYF
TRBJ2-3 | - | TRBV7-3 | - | TGTGCCAGCAGCCCCGCGGGCGGGACGGCAGATACGCAGTATTTT | CASSPAGGTADTQYF
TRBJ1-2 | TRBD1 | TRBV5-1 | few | TGCGCCAGCAGCTTGATGGACAGGGGTGGCTACACCTTC | CASSLMDRGGYTF
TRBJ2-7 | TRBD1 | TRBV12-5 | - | TGTGCTAGTGGTTTGGCTCGAGGGACAGGCTCCTACGAGCAGTACTTC | CASGLARGTGSYEQYF
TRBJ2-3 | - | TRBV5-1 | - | TGCGCCAGCAGCTTGACAGGGAACGGCCCAGATACGCAGTATTTT | CASSLTGNGPDTQYF
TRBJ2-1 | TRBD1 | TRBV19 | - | TGTGCCAGTAGGGCATCCGGGACAGGAAACAATGAGCAGTTCTTC | CASRASGTGNNEQFF
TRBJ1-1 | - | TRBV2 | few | TGTGCCAGCAGTGCCTTCCAAGGGGAATACTTT | CASSAFQGEYF
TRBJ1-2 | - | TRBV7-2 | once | TGTGCCAGCAGCTTAGTATTCGACGGAAACTATGGCTACACCTTC | CASSLVFDGNYGYTF
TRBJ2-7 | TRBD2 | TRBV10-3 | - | TGTGCCATCAGTGAAACGGGAGGGAGCTACGAGCAGTACTTC | CAISETGGSYEQYF
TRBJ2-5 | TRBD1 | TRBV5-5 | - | TGTGCCAGCAGCTTGGGACAGGGGGCTTGGGAGACCCAGTACTTC | CASSLGQGAWETQYF
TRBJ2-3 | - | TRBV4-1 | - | TGCGCCAGCAGCCAAGGTGGGGTCAGCACAGATACGCAGTATTTT | CASSQGGVSTDTQYF
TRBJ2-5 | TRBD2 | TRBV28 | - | TGTGCCACCTATGATTTCGGCGGGGGGGCGGGGACCCAGTACTTC | CATYDFGGGAGTQYF
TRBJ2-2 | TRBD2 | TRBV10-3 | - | TGTGCCATCAGTACGACTAGCGGGGGGGCCGGCACCGGGGAGCTGTTTTTT | CAISTTSGGAGTGELFF
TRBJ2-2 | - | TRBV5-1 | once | TGCGCCAGCAGCTCCGGAAATACCGGGGAGCTGTTTTTT | CASSSGNTGELFF
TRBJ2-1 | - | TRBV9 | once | TGTGCCAGCTCTCGAGAAGTGGTCTCCTACAATGAGCAGTTCTTC | CASSREVVSYNEQFF
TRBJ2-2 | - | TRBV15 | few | TGTGCCACCAGCAGAGAGGCGATCTGGGGGTCCGGGGAGCTGTTTTTT | CATSREAIWGSGELFF